This T cell receptor beta chain emerged from a study of T-cell memory formation after mild COVID-19. Regarding the study as a whole: Clones from the second wave (peaking day 37) had unconfirmed SARS-CoV-2 specificity.

TCRdb reprocessed the 5' RACE reads with MiXCR, giving one entry per CDR3 protein. The sample yields approximately 190,000 distinct CDR3 sequences, 15% to 20% seen once. This clonotype showed up just a few times. Its cognate antigen is unknown. Per the germline V gene, CDR1 is MGHRA and CDR2 is YSYEKL. V gave up 0 bases and J gave up 2 bases, with 10 bases separating them. The CDR3 runs 16 residues. This chain joins TRBV4-1 and TRBJ1-4, with D unclear. The clonotype originates from an adult woman who had mild COVID-19 (a few samples of this study predate the infection). Cell type and time point are not known. The sample comprised PBMCs or a T cell subset sorted from them (not recorded which). The CDR3 region has the DNA TGCGCCAGCAGCCAAGATCTTACAGTGACTAATGAAAAACTGTTTTTT. It is translated as CASSQDLTVTNEKLFF.